This T cell receptor (beta chain) was sequenced in a study of T cell clonality in common variable immunodeficiency. This clone was recorded many times. What it binds is unknown. The observed sequence ends 3 residues before the CDR3 terminus, with the missing tail filled in from the germline J gene. General study results and limits: Compared with controls, CVID subjects had fewer shared TCRbeta clones.

The junction had 17 bases not matched to a gene; V was cut back by 5 bases and J by 5 bases. CDR1 DFQATT and CDR2 SNEGSKA come from the germline V gene (reference sequence). The CDR3 sequence is 20 residues long. The repertoire was sequenced with immunoSEQ multiplex PCR; TCRdb's copy has only in-frame clones and lacks some. The specimen has about 60,000 clones, none found just once. This receptor was obtained from a person between 18 and 70 years old in good health. The sequenced material came from peripheral blood mononuclear cells. The rearrangement links TRBV20-1 to TRBJ2-6; 14 nucleotides align to TRBD2. The CDR3 bases that were read are TGCAGTGCTCCTTCTTCTCTCGGGACTAGCGGGAGTTTCTGGGCCAACGTC. Its translation: CSAPSSLGTSGSFWANV. Given in full, the CDR3 is CSAPSSLGTSGSFWANVLTF.